Sequencing of this T cell receptor (beta chain) was carried out in a study of blood T cell repertoires in COVID-19 (dated by TCRdb to the early 2020s). Looking at the study overall: Samples covering the acute and convalescent phases of COVID-19 were provided by collaborators in the United States, Italy and Spain. The prospective study material was composed of cDNA or gDNA derived from T cells, B-cell-depleted T cells, or PBMCs. Subjects who had been exposed to COVID-19, were actively infected with it, or had recovered from it provided the deeply sampled blood TCRbeta repertoires that made up the dataset. A freely available public database, intended as a resource for researchers studying the immune response to SARS-CoV-2, is where the repertoires were released. Samples were obtained from the ongoing ImmuneRACE study (first 160 participants) and from over 1,000 subjects provided by 6 global collaborators. Nearly every sample came with metadata listing a de-identified subject ID, COVID-19 status, age in years and sex. HLA class I and class II types, where available, came from metadata supplied by the sample provider rather than from assay-based typing.

TCRbeta CDR3 regions were amplified from genomic DNA by means of the immunoSEQ Assay, a bias-controlled multiplex PCR. The authors processed their data as follows. The number of nucleated cells in each sample was estimated from the amplification of reference gene primers within the assay. To quantify the absolute abundance of each unique TCRbeta CDR3 rearrangement, sequence reads were collapsed and filtered. For each sample, productive Simpson clonality was calculated as the square root of Simpson's diversity index over productive rearrangements. What TCRdb holds here is the immuneACCESS table cut down to in-frame rearrangements. Part of the clones is not present; checked against another copy, under half of the missing clones reflect an unresolved V gene, and the others are unexplained. The V and J calls and clone size are taken from that table; D and trimming were inferred from the DNA. This sample gives about 180,000 clones in total; about 80% of them show up just once. Jointly, the top ten make up around 15% of the sample.

Participants in the prospective study were enrolled through a virtual design, were aged roughly 18 to 100 years, and lived in roughly 25 United States geographic areas. To assign participants to cohorts, the prospective study relied on clinical history that participants themselves reported in a screening survey and a study questionnaire. Exposed participants were defined as having been in contact with someone with a PCR-confirmed or clinician-diagnosed COVID-19 case within 2 weeks of study entry. Each participant in the prospective study had whole blood, serum and a nasopharyngeal or oropharyngeal swab collected by mobile phlebotomists. Participants in the prospective study had the option to provide additional blood draws and questionnaires over an approximately 2-month period. Blood samples from the prospective study were shipped frozen or at room temperature prior to DNA extraction. Overall results and qualifications from the work: Clinical and demographic metadata were provided uncurated, with the amount varying by source and participant.

Only a few counts were recorded for this clone. There is no known antigen for this receptor. No much larger clonotype is one base removed from it; base qualities were not supplied. The source is a man in his 60s who had been exposed to COVID-19. The material sequenced was PBMCs or T cells enriched from blood (not recorded which).

The CDR3 is CASSESTGYGYTF. The nucleotides are TGTGCCAGCAGTGAAAGCACCGGTTATGGCTACACCTTC. This receptor chain uses TRBV6-1 and TRBJ1-2; the D gene cannot be named for sure. The trim is 2 bases for V and 5 bases for J, with a gap of 9 bases between the germline ends. The CDR3 has 13 amino acids, counting the end cysteine and phenylalanine. Only the CDR3 portion is preserved as DNA: 39 bases, with reading frame beginning at the first base. Looking up the germline V gene yields CDR1 MNHNS and CDR2 SASEGT.